The rows below give T cell receptor beta chains drawn from one sample of a study of T cells in Graves' hyperthyroidism and ophthalmopathy. Each CDR3 protein gets one entry after TCRdb re-called the multiplex PCR reads with MiXCR. The sample has about 99,000 distinct CDR3 sequences, around 50% seen once. The source material was blood. The source is a middle-aged man with Graves' hyperthyroidism. The CDR3 runs from the conserved cysteine through the conserved F or W. Each record gives: J gene, V gene, D gene, clone size, CDR3 DNA, CDR3 protein. D genes are given only for firm matches. Where a row states a size, it is once, few, many or the class of an expanded clone; other rows omit it.

TRBJ1-5 | TRBV11-1 | . | . | TGTGCCAGCAGTTCTGGAGGGGGGTATCAGCCCCAGCATTTT | CASSSGGGYQPQHF
TRBJ1-2 | TRBV2 | . | . | TGTGCCAGCAGTGAGGCAGGGGACGGAGTGAATGGCTACACCTTC | CASSEAGDGVNGYTF
TRBJ2-7 | TRBV2 | . | . | TGTGCCGGCAGTAAGGACAGAACCTACGAGCGGTACTTC | CAGSKDRTYERYF
TRBJ2-1 | TRBV4-1 | . | many | TGCGCCAGCAGCCAGTTTAATGGCAGCTCCTACAATGAGCAGTTCTTC | CASSQFNGSSYNEQFF
TRBJ1-1 | TRBV25-1 | . | . | TGTGCCAGCAGTGCTAGAGGATATGCCCCTATGTATGAAGCTTTCTTT | CASSARGYAPMYEAFF
TRBJ2-1 | TRBV6-2/TRBV6-3 | . | few | TGTGCCAGCAGCCTCTCCGAGGTGTCCTACAATGAGCAGTTCTTC | CASSLSEVSYNEQFF
TRBJ2-1 | TRBV7-6 | TRBD2 | . | TGTGCCAGCAGCCCACAAGCGGGAGTGTACAATGAGCAGTTCTTC | CASSPQAGVYNEQFF
TRBJ1-1 | TRBV12-3/TRBV12-4 | TRBD1 | many | TGTGCCAGCAGTCGAAACAGGGGGCTTCGAGCTTTCTTT | CASSRNRGLRAFF
TRBJ2-1 | TRBV28 | . | . | TGTGCCAGCAAACTCCGGGGCCCTTACAATGAGCAGTTCTTC | CASKLRGPYNEQFF
TRBJ2-2 | TRBV6-4 | . | many | TGTGCCAGCCGAACCGGGACCGAGAACACCGGGGAGCTGTTTTTT | CASRTGTENTGELFF
TRBJ2-6 | TRBV15 | . | . | TGTGCCACCAGCAGCTTGACTGGAACCTCTGGGGCCAACGTCCTGACTTTC | CATSSLTGTSGANVLTF
TRBJ1-3 | TRBV25-1 | TRBD1 | . | TGTGCCAGCAGTGCTCTACAGGGGGCCGCTGGAAACACCATATGTTTT | CASSALQGAAGNTICF
TRBJ1-2 | TRBV7-2 | . | . | TGTGCCAGCAGCTTAGCGCGGGGAGGGGGGGATGGCTACACCTTC | CASSLARGGGDGYTF
TRBJ1-1 | TRBV10-1 | . | . | TGTGCCAGCTCACCAGGGATGAACACTGAAGCTTTCTTT | CASSPGMNTEAFF
TRBJ1-2 | TRBV29-1 | TRBD1 | many | TGCAGCGTTGAGAAGGGGGCGATCCCTCTCCTTTCTGGCTACACCTTC | CSVEKGAIPLLSGYTF
TRBJ2-7 | TRBV9 | TRBD1 | . | TGTGCCAGCAGCGTAGAGGGGACAGGGAAGGACGAGCAGTACTTC | CASSVEGTGKDEQYF
TRBJ2-1 | TRBV7-9 | TRBD2 | many | TGTGCCAGCAGCTTAGCTCTAGCGGGGGAAAATGAGCAGTTCTTC | CASSLALAGENEQFF
TRBJ2-7 | TRBV7-4 | TRBD2 | . | TGTGCCAGCAGCTTAGCGGCGTCGGGCGGGAGGAATTACGAGCAGTACTTC | CASSLAASGGRNYEQYF
TRBJ1-4 | TRBV29-1 | . | . | TGCAGCGTTGCATCTTTGAGGGGCTCTAATGAAAGACTGTTTTTT | CSVASLRGSNERLFF
TRBJ1-1 | TRBV20-1 | . | many | TGCAGTGCTAGGAGGGGCGGGGGTGAAGCTTTCTTT | CSARRGGGEAFF
TRBJ2-1 | TRBV2 | TRBD2 | many | TGTGCCAGCAGTGATGGACTAGCGGGGGGCACCTACAATGAGCAGTTCTTC | CASSDGLAGGTYNEQFF
TRBJ1-3 | TRBV2 | TRBD1 | many | TGTGCCAGCAGTAGGACAGGGTTCGGAAACACCATATATTTT | CASSRTGFGNTIYF
TRBJ2-1 | TRBV20-1 | TRBD2 | many | TGCAGTGCTGAATCGGGACTAGCGGGGGACTACAATGAGCAGTTCTTC | CSAESGLAGDYNEQFF
TRBJ2-1 | TRBV6-5 | TRBD2 | . | TGTGCCAGCAGTTACGTTCCGGGGGGGGTTTACAATGAGCAGTTCTTC | CASSYVPGGVYNEQFF
TRBJ2-2 | TRBV6-4 | . | . | TGTGCCAGCAGTGACTCAGGGATCTCCGGGGAGCTGTTTTTT | CASSDSGISGELFF
TRBJ2-1 | TRBV29-1 | TRBD2 | . | TGCAGCGCCCAGCGGGAGAGCGGGGGGCCTTACAATGAGCAGTTCTTC | CSAQRESGGPYNEQFF
TRBJ2-1 | TRBV7-9 | TRBD1 | many | TGTGCCAGCGGCGTGACAGGGGAGGCCTACAATGAGCAGTTCTTC | CASGVTGEAYNEQFF
TRBJ2-5 | TRBV25-1 | TRBD2 | many | TGTGCCAGCAGTGATTCCGGGACTATTCAAGAGACCCAGTACTTC | CASSDSGTIQETQYF
TRBJ2-1 | TRBV10-3 | TRBD2 | . | TGTGCCACAGGACTAGCGGGATCCAATGAGCAGTTCTTC | CATGLAGSNEQFF
TRBJ2-5 | TRBV25-1 | TRBD2 | . | TGTGCCAGCAGTGAATCCACTAGCGGAAGCCAAGAGACCCAGTACTTC | CASSESTSGSQETQYF
TRBJ2-5 | TRBV6-2/TRBV6-3 | . | many | TGTGCCAGCAGTCCTACCAACAGGGGGGGAGAGACCCAGTACTTC | CASSPTNRGGETQYF
TRBJ2-7 | TRBV24-1 | TRBD2 | . | TGTGCCACCAGTGACAGGCGGGAGGTACACGAGCAGTACTTC | CATSDRREVHEQYF